Shown below are 21 T cell receptor beta chains from a single sample sequenced in a study of cytomegalovirus exposure and HLA in healthy donors. The PCR had 60 Vbeta and 13 Jbeta primers. Measured with immunoSEQ multiplex PCR; TCRdb has only the in-frame clones, and not every one. The sample includes around 210,000 clones. The source material was PBMCs. Receptors were obtained from a woman aged 25 to 39 in good health and CMV-seropositive.

In regard to this clone: Other DNA sequences within the sample encode an identical CDR3. Written as DNA, the CDR3 is TGCAGCGTTGGGGACAGCTACGAGCAGTACTTC. This sequence encodes CSVGDSYEQYF. The V gene is TRBV29-1, the J gene TRBJ2-7, with 7 bases fitting TRBD1. The CDR3 runs to 11 residues. V was clipped by 4 bases and J by 3 bases; unmatched bases: 0. Germline V gene sequence: CDR1 SQVTM, CDR2 ANQGSEA.

The chain couples TRBV9 to TRBJ2-1, with 7 bases matching TRBD1. V shed 0 bases, J shed 7 bases, and the junction held 10 bases outside the gene matches. Germline V gives CDR1 SGDLS, CDR2 YYNGEE. The length of the CDR3 is 16 residues. Here the CDR3 reads CASSVGGRGWVNEQFF. For the CDR3, the DNA is TGTGCCAGCAGCGTAGGAGGCAGGGGGTGGGTGAATGAGCAGTTCTTC.

V gene TRBV28 combines with J gene TRBJ2-7; 7 positions agree with TRBD2. In germline, CDR1 is MDHEN, CDR2 SYDVKM. The CDR3 covers 16 residues. The junction had 14 bases not matched to a gene; V was cut back by 6 bases and J by 3 bases. CDR3 region: CASRVTPGSGNYEQYF. As DNA, the CDR3 is TGTGCCAGCAGGGTAACCCCCGGAAGCGGGAACTACGAGCAGTACTTC.

This chain links TRBV6-1 with TRBJ2-1, with a weak D call TRBD2 (5 bases). CDR3 length equals 12 residues. Trimming took 7 bases from V and 9 from J, leaving 13 bases between them. Per the germline V gene, CDR1 is MNHNS and CDR2 is SASEGT. For the CDR3, the DNA is TGTGCCAGCACCCTGGGGAGATCTGAGCAGTTCTTC. Protein: CASTLGRSEQFF.

This sequence joins TRBV30 and TRBJ2-1, with TRBD2 matching 7 bases. Germline CDR1 and CDR2: GTSNPN and SVGIG (reference sequence). V shed 0 bases, J shed 8 bases, and the junction held 13 bases outside the gene matches. CDR3 length equals 16 residues. The CDR3 protein is CAWSVLGREWLDEQFF. CDR3 nucleotide sequence: TGTGCCTGGAGTGTGCTGGGGCGGGAGTGGTTAGATGAGCAGTTCTTC. Full variable domain (remainder filled in from reference TRBV30 and TRBJ2-1): SQTIHQWPATLVQPVGSPLSLECTVEGTSNPNLYWYRQAAGRGLQLLFYSVGIGQISSEVPQNLSASRPQDRQFILSSKKLLLSDSGFYLCAWSVLGREWLDEQFFGPGTRLTVL.

The J gene is TRBJ1-1, the V gene TRBV5-1; D is perhaps TRBD1 (5 bases). CDR3 length: 14 amino acids. The germline gives CDR1 SGHRS, CDR2 YFSETQ. Trimming stripped 2 bases from V and 5 bases from J, with 13 bases between. For the CDR3, the DNA is TGCGCCAGCAGCTTTACAGCGGGGGAGACTGAAGCTTTCTTT. As protein: CASSFTAGETEAFF.

V is TRBV18 and J is TRBJ2-2; TRBD1 agrees at 7 bases. The germline V gene encodes CDR1 KGHSH and CDR2 LQKENI. Trimming cost V 6 bases and J 1 base; bases outside gene matches: 8. The CDR3 runs to 16 residues. The CDR3 nucleotides are TGTGCCAGCTCGGCCGAGGGGGCACGGAACACCGGGGAGCTGTTTTTT. Its translation is CASSAEGARNTGELFF.

The chain recombines TRBV5-1 with TRBJ1-6, with a weak D call TRBD1 (6 bases). V was pared by 3 bases and J by 6 bases, with 19 bases between. There are 17 residues in the CDR3. Germline V gives CDR1 SGHRS, CDR2 YFSETQ. The CDR3 protein is CASSSRTATFLNSPLHF. The CDR3 coding sequence is TGCGCCAGCAGCTCAAGGACAGCAACTTTCCTTAATTCACCCCTCCACTTT. Based on the CDR3 plus reference TRBV5-1 and TRBJ1-6, the full variable domain is KAGVTQTPRYLIKTRGQQVTLSCSPISGHRSVSWYQQTPGQGLQFLFEYFSETQRNKGNFPGRFSGRQFSNSRSEMNVSTLELGDSALYLCASSSRTATFLNSPLHFGNGTRLTVT.

This rearrangement joins TRBV29-1 to TRBJ2-1; a weak D match, TRBD2 (6 bases). The CDR3 is 14 residues long. In germline, CDR1 is SQVTM, CDR2 ANQGSEA. Trimming removed 3 bases at V and 8 bases at J, with 17 bases between. The CDR3 DNA reads as TGCAGCGTTGACGGGCGGGGTGGTTTATATGAGCAGTTCTTC. Protein sequence: CSVDGRGGLYEQFF.

With regard to this clone: The identical CDR3 is also encoded by other nucleotide sequences in the sample. The chain joins TRBV18 to TRBJ1-1; no clear D. Between the trimmed V and J ends, which lost 1 base and 0 bases, there was a span of 6 bases. The germline gives CDR1 KGHSH, CDR2 LQKENI. The CDR3 sequence is 14 residues long. The CDR3 DNA is TGTGCCAGCTCACCACGACAAATGAACACTGAAGCTTTCTTT. Translating it yields CASSPRQMNTEAFF. Based on the CDR3 plus reference TRBV18 and TRBJ1-1, the full variable domain is NAGVMQNPRHLVRRRGQEARLRCSPMKGHSHVYWYRQLPEEGLKFMVYLQKENIIDESGMPKERFSAEFPKEGPSILRIQQVVRGDSAAYFCASSPRQMNTEAFFGQGTRLTVV.

The genes are TRBV6-4 and TRBJ2-3; no clear D. The CDR3 is 15 residues long. The V end lost 0 bases, the J end lost 0 bases, and 7 bases lay between the germline ends. In germline, CDR1 is MRHNA, CDR2 SNTAGT. This chain's CDR3 is CASSDSLGSTDTQYF. CDR3 sequence (DNA): TGTGCCAGCAGTGACTCGCTCGGGAGCACAGATACGCAGTATTTT.

The chain employs TRBV27 and TRBJ2-3; no firm D call. Looked up from germline, CDR1 is MNHEY and CDR2 is SMNVEV (reference sequence). The CDR3 runs 14 residues. The ends were cut back, 3 bases at V and 2 bases at J, with 9 bases in the middle. Here the CDR3 reads CASSFSRITDTQYF. As DNA, the CDR3 is TGTGCCAGCAGTTTCAGCAGGATCACAGATACGCAGTATTTT.

The chain joins TRBV7-9 to TRBJ2-3, with 10 bases matching TRBD2. Per germline, CDR1 SEHNR and CDR2 FQNEAQ (reference sequence). The CDR3 consists of 14 residues. The ends lost 4 bases at V and 4 bases at J; junction bases unmatched: 2. The CDR3 DNA reads TGTGCCAGCAGCTCCGGACTAGCGGCAGATACGCAGTATTTT. Its translation: CASSSGLAADTQYF.

The CDR3 loop reads CASSQTGTSGAYEQYF. Here the CDR3 DNA reads TGTGCCAGCAGTCAAACCGGGACTAGCGGCGCCTACGAGCAGTACTTC. The rearrangement joins TRBV27 to TRBJ2-7; TRBD2 matches at 11 bases. The CDR3 runs 16 residues. CDR1 is MNHEY, CDR2 SMNVEV, per germline (reference sequence). The V and J ends lost 5 bases and 2 bases, in that order; junction bases with no gene match: 8.

The J gene is TRBJ1-5, the V gene TRBV2; the D is unclear. Germline V lookup: CDR1 SNHLY, CDR2 FYNNEI. CDR3 length equals 16 residues. Trimming removed 1 base at V and 0 bases at J, with 10 bases between. CDR3 in amino acids: CASSEDQDFSNQPQHF. CDR3 DNA sequence: TGTGCCAGCAGTGAAGATCAGGACTTTAGCAATCAGCCCCAGCATTTT.

The chain has TRBV5-1 and TRBJ1-5; D remains unclear. The CDR3 is 15 residues long. Germline values: CDR1 SGHRS, CDR2 YFSETQ. Trimming left V 5 bases short and J 7 bases short, with 19 bases between. The chain's CDR3 is CASSPSDAGRQPQHF. CDR3 sequence (DNA): TGCGCCAGCAGTCCCTCGGACGCCGGGAGGCAGCCCCAGCATTTT.

V gene TRBV18 combines with J gene TRBJ1-5, with D maybe TRBD1 (6 bases). CDR3 length: 16 amino acids. V was shortened by 3 bases and J by 7 bases, with 19 bases between the two germline ends. Germline CDR1 KGHSH, CDR2 LQKENI. DNA for the CDR3: TGTGCCAGCTCACCTACAACAGGGATTCTAGGGCAGCCCCAGCATTTT. As protein: CASSPTTGILGQPQHF.

The rearrangement links TRBV25-1 to TRBJ1-1, with D unresolved. CDR1 is MGHDK and CDR2 is SYGVNS in the germline V gene. The CDR3 spans 12 residues. V was clipped by 1 base and J by 3 bases, with 3 bases between them. CDR3 bases: TGTGCCAGCAGTGAATCATACACTGAAGCTTTCTTT. It yields the protein CASSESYTEAFF.

This sequence joins TRBV2 and TRBJ1-1; TRBD1 is a possible D gene (6 bases). The CDR3 has 19 amino acids. The V end was cut by 6 bases, the J end by 4 bases, with 30 bases between. CDR1 SNHLY and CDR2 FYNNEI come from the germline V gene. This CDR3 is CASSLPPPLTGRSGTEAFF. The CDR3 DNA reads as TGTGCCAGCAGCCTACCCCCTCCTCTGACAGGTCGGTCGGGCACTGAAGCTTTCTTT.

This rearrangement joins TRBV5-1 to TRBJ2-2, with D unclear. V lost 2 bases to trimming and J lost 3 bases, with 8 bases between them. The CDR3 consists of 14 residues. Germline V gives CDR1 SGHRS, CDR2 YFSETQ. CDR3 protein: CASSFDFYTGELFF. CDR3 in DNA: TGCGCCAGCAGCTTCGACTTCTACACCGGGGAGCTGTTTTTT.

This rearrangement joins TRBV10-1 to TRBJ2-1; tentative D call: TRBD2 (5 bases). Germline values: CDR1 WNHNN, CDR2 SYGVQD (reference sequence). The germline V and J ends were trimmed by 4 bases and 0 bases, with 13 bases remaining between them. The CDR3 contains 16 residues. CDR3 loop: CASSVRTASSYNEQFF. The CDR3 DNA follows: TGCGCCAGCAGTGTCAGGACTGCAAGCTCCTACAATGAGCAGTTCTTC.